This section outlines one T cell receptor (beta chain) sequence together with its context. These data originate in a study of blood T cell repertoires in COVID-19. At the level of the study: From the United States, Italy and Spain came samples of acute and convalescent COVID-19. From T cells, B-cell-depleted T cells, or PBMCs came the material, which was cDNA or gDNA.

V shed 7 bases and J shed 4 bases, with 15 bases lying between them. The CDR3 contains 14 residues. From germline, CDR1 is KGHDR and CDR2 SFDVKD. Original methodology: Amplifying reference gene primers gave estimates of nucleated cell counts. Assay used: immunoSEQ multiplex PCR; TCRdb lists only in-frame clones, some missing. The V and J calls and clone size are taken from that table; D and trimming were inferred from the DNA. The table includes roughly 100,000 clones, approximately 88% detected once. The chain combines TRBV24-1 with TRBJ1-1, with D maybe TRBD1 (6 bases). Specimen: peripheral blood. This sequence originates from a human donor in a cohort sampled during active COVID-19. CDR3 sequence: CATRGHGGTTEAFF. CDR3 DNA: TGTGCCACCAGGGGACACGGGGGGACCACTGAAGCTTTCTTT.